This TCR beta chain was recovered during a study of blood T cell repertoires in COVID-19. Measured with immunoSEQ multiplex PCR; TCRdb has only the in-frame clones, and not every one. Counted here are 150,000 to 200,000 clones, 80% to 90% occurring once; the ten biggest clones make up 9.5% to 13%. Patients of the Seattle cohort, enrolled during active infection, were followed longitudinally. The germline V gene encodes CDR1 GTSNPN and CDR2 SVGIG (reference sequence). This CDR3 contains 11 residues. V was trimmed by 5 bases and J by 2 bases, leaving 6 bases between them. The sequence was collected from a woman aged 55 to 70 with COVID-19, enrolled during active disease. The rearrangement joins TRBV30 to TRBJ1-1, with D uncertain. The specimen sequenced was peripheral blood. As DNA, the CDR3 is TGTGCCTGGGGCCAAAACACTGAAGCTTTCTTT. This encodes CAWGQNTEAFF.